The subject of this entry is one T cell receptor (beta chain). Its specificity is unknown. Per germline, CDR1 SNHLY and CDR2 FYNNEI. This CDR3 is built from 15 residues. The ends were cut back, 7 bases at V and 2 bases at J, with 12 bases in the middle. This entry comes from a study of T cell responses to AZD1222 COVID-19 vaccine. Study findings and constraints: Researchers report vaccine-associated CD4 TCRs spanning spike, with dominance at 160-218 and 743-854. Scientists sampled the repertoires only once the peak T cell response had passed. Clonal diversity may have been underestimated, and the donors were mostly white British, with more females than males.

Sequencing used immunoSEQ multiplex PCR; TCRdb keeps in-frame clones, though not all of them. This repertoire shows approximately 160,000 clones, about nine tenths found once; its top ten account for roughly 2.5%. The TCR originated in an adult in good health. This specimen consisted of peripheral blood, obtained on day 0 of AZD1222 vaccination. The rearrangement links TRBV2 to TRBJ2-6; D is possibly TRBD1 or TRBD2 (5 bases each). The CDR3 spells CASKVGVAGANVLTF. As DNA, the CDR3 is TGTGCCAGCAAGGTGGGGGTTGCTGGGGCCAACGTCCTGACTTTC.